Sequencing of this T cell receptor (beta chain) was carried out in a study of human T cells and chemical hapten exposure. Background on the study: TCR yields per sample varied mostly from small pooled library volume differences.

The study's library attached unique molecular identifiers to single cDNA molecules. MiXCR, applied by TCRdb to the RACE reads, yields one record per CDR3 protein. This repertoire shows approximately 97,000 distinct CDR3 sequences, approximately 10% found once; its top ten account for about 3.1%. V dropped 5 bases and J dropped 2; count of bases not matched to a gene: 8. Germline V CDR1 and CDR2: SGHTA, FQGNSA. The CDR3 has 15 amino acids. This clonotype was detected many times. Specified time point: healthy volunteer bleed at 2 weeks. RNA extraction used unfractionated whole blood as the source of total RNA.

This receptor was identified in a female donor in good health. Some clones in this sample may be carry-over from other donors' samples. The sequencing sample was made of whole blood. This chain links TRBV7-2 with TRBJ2-7; 8 bases fit TRBD2. The CDR3 here is CASSRLAGPTYEQYF. The CDR3 coding sequence is TGTGCCAGCAGCCGATTAGCGGGGCCGACCTACGAGCAGTACTTC.